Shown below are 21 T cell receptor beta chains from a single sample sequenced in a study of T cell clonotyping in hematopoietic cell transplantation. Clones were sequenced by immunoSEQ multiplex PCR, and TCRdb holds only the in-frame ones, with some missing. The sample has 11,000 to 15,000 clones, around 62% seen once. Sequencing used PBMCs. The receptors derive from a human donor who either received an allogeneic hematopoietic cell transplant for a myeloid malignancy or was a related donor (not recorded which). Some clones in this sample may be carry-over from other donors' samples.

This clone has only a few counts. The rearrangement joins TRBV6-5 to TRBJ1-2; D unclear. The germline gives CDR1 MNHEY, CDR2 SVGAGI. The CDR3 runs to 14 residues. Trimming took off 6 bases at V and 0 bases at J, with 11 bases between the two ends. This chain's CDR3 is CASSLQAANYGYTF. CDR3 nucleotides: TGTGCCAGCAGCCTCCAGGCGGCTAACTATGGCTACACCTTC.

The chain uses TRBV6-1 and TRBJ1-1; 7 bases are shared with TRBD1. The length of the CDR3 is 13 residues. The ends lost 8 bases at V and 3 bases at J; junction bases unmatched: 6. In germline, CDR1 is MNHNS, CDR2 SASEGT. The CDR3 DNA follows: TGTGCCAGCGGAGCAACAGGGGACACTGAAGCTTTCTTT. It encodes CASGATGDTEAFF.

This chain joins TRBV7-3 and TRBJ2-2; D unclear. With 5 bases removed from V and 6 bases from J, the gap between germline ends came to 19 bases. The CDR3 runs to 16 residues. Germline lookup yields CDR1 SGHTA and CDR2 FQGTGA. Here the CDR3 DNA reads TGTGCCAGCAGCCAAGGACCGGATGGTCGGCCCGGGGAGCTGTTTTTT. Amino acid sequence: CASSQGPDGRPGELFF. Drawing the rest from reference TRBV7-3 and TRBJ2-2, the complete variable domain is GAGVSQTPSNKVTEKGKYVELRCDPISGHTALYWYRQSLGQGPEFLIYFQGTGAADDSGLPNDRFFAVRPEGSVSTLKIQRTERGDSAVYLCASSQGPDGRPGELFFGEGSRLTVL.

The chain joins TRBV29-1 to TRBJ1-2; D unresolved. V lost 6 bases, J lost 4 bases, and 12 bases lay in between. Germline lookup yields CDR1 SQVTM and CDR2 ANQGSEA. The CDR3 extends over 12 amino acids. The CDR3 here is CSVVGGGYGYTF. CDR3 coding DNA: TGCAGCGTCGTGGGAGGTGGCTATGGCTACACCTTC. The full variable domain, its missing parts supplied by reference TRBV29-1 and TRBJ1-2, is SAVISQKPSRDICQRGTSLTIQCQVDSQVTMMFWYRQQPGQSLTLIATANQGSEATYESGFVIDKFPISRPNLTFSTLTVSNMSPEDSSIYLCSVVGGGYGYTFGSGTRLTVV.

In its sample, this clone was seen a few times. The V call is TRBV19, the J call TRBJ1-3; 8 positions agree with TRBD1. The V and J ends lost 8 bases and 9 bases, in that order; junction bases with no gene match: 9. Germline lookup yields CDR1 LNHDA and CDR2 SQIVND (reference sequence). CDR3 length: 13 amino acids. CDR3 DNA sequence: TGTGCCAGTGACGACAGGGGACTCTCCACCATATATTTT. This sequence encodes CASDDRGLSTIYF.

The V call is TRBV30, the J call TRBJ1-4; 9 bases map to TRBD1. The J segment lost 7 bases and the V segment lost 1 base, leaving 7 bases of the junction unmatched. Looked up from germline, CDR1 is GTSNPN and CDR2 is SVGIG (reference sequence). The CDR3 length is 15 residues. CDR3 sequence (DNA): TGTGCCTGGAGTGGGGGACAGGGAATGGGTGAAAAACTGTTTTTT. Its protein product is CAWSGGQGMGEKLFF.

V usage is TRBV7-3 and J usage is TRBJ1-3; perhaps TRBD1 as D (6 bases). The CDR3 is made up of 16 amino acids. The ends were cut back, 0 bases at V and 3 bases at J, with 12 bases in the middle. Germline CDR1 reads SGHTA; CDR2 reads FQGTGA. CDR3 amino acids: CASSLTSGAGGNTIYF. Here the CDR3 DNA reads TGTGCCAGCAGCTTAACCTCGGGGGCTGGTGGAAACACCATATATTTT.

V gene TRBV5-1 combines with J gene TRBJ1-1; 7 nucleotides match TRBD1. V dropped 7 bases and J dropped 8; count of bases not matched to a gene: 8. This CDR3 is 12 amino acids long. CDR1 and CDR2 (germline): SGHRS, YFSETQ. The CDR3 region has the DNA TGCGCCAGCGGCCGAGGGGGCGGGGAAGCTTTCTTT. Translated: CASGRGGGEAFF.

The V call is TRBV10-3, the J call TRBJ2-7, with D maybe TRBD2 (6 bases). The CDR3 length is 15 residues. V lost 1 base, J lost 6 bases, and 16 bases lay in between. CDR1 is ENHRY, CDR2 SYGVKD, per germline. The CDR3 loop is CAISELGVQGGEQYF. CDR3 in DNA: TGTGCCATCAGTGAGTTGGGGGTGCAGGGAGGCGAGCAGTACTTC.

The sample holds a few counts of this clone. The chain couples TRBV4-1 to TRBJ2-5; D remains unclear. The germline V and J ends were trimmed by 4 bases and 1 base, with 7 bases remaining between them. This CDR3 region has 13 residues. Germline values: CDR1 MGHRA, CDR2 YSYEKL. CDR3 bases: TGCGCCAGCAGCCCCGGGCTCCAAGAGACCCAGTACTTC. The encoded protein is CASSPGLQETQYF.

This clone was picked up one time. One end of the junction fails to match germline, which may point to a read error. The CDR3 nucleotides are TGTGCCAGCAGTAACCAAGGGACCCAGTACTTC. Translated, it gives CASSNQGTQYF. The V and J genes are TRBV6-5 and TRBJ2-5; D ambiguous. The CDR3 length is 11 residues. Per the germline V gene, CDR1 is MNHEY and CDR2 is SVGAGI.

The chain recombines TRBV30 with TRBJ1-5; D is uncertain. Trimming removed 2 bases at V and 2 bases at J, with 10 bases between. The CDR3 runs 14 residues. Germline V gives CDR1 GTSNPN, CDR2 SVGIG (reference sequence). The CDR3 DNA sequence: TGTGCCTGGAGTACCAGGCTGGGCAATCAGCCCCAGCATTTT. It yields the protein CAWSTRLGNQPQHF.

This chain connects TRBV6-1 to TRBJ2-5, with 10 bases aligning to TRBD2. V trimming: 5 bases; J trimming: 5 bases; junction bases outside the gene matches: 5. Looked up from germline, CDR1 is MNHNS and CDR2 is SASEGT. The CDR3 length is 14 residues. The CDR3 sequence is CASSFQRGGETQYF. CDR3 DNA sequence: TGTGCCAGCAGTTTCCAGCGGGGGGGTGAGACCCAGTACTTC.

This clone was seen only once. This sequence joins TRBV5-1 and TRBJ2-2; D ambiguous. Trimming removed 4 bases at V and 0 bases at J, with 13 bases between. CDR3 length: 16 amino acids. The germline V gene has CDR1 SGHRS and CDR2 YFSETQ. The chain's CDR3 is CASSQLGAPNTGELFF. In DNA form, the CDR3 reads TGCGCCAGCAGCCAGCTAGGAGCCCCGAACACCGGGGAGCTGTTTTTT.

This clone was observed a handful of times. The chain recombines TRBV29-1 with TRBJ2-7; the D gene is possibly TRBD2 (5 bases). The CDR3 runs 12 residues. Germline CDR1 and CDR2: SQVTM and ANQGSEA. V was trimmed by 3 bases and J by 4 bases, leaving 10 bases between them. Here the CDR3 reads CSVDAGGYEQYF. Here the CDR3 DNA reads TGCAGCGTTGACGCAGGCGGGTACGAGCAGTACTTC.

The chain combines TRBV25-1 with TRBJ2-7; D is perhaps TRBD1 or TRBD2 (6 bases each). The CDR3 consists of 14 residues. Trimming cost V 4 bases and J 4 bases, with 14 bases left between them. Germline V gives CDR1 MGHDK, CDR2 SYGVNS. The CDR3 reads CASSVPGAHYEQYF. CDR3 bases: TGTGCCAGCAGTGTGCCGGGGGCGCATTACGAGCAGTACTTC.

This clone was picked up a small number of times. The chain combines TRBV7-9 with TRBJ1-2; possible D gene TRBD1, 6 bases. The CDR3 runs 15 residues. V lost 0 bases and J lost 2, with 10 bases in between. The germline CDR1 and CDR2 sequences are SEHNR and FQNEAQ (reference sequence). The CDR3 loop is CASSLATGTNYGYTF. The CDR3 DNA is TGTGCCAGCAGCTTAGCTACAGGGACCAACTATGGCTACACCTTC.

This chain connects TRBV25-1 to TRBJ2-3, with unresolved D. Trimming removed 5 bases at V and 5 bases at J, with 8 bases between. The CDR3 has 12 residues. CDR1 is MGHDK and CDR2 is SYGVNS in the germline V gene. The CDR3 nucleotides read TGTGCCAGCAGTACCAACGAAGATACGCAGTATTTT. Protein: CASSTNEDTQYF.

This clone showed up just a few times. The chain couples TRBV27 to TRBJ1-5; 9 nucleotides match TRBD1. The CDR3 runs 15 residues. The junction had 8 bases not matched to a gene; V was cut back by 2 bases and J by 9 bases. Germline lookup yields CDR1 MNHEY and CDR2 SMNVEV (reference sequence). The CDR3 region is CASSLRPGTGRPQHF. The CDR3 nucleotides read TGTGCCAGCAGTTTAAGACCCGGGACAGGGAGGCCCCAGCATTTT.

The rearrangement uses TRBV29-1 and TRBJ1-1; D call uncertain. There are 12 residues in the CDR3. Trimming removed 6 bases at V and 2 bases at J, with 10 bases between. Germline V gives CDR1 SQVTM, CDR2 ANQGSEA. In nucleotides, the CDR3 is TGCAGCGTGGCTACAGATAACACTGAAGCTTTCTTT. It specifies CSVATDNTEAFF.

The CDR3 DNA sequence: TGTGCCAGCAGCTTAGAGGGACTAGCTCACGAGCAGTACTTC. It encodes CASSLEGLAHEQYF. This chain joins TRBV7-2 and TRBJ2-7; TRBD2 agrees at 9 bases. CDR1 SGHTA and CDR2 FQGNSA come from the germline V gene. The junction had 3 bases not matched to a gene; V was cut back by 1 base and J by 5 bases. This CDR3 spans 14 amino acids.